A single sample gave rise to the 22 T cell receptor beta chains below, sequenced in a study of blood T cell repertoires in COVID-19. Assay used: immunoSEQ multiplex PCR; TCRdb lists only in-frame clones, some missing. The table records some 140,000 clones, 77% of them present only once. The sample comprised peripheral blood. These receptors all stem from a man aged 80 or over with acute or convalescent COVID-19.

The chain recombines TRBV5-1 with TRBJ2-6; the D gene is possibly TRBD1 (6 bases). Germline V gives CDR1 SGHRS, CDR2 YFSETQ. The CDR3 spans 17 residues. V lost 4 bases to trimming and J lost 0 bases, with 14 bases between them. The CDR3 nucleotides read TGCGCCAGCAGCCCCCTGGGGGCAGGCTCTGGGGCCAACGTCCTGACTTTC. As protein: CASSPLGAGSGANVLTF.

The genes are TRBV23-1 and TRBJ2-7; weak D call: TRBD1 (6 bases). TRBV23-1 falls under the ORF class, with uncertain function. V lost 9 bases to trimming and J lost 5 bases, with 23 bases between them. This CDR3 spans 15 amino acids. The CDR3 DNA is TGCGCCAGAAAAATTGGACAGCTCTCACTCCACGAGCAGTACTTC. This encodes CARKIGQLSLHEQYF.

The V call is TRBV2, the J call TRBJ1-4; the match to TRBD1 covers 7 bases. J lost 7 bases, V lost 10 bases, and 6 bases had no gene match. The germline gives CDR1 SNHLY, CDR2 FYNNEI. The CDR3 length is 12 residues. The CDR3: CATKTGSEKLFF. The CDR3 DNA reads TGTGCCACCAAGACAGGGAGTGAAAAACTGTTTTTT.

Here the CDR3 reads CASSLPIQGFPYGYTF. The CDR3 DNA reads TGTGCCAGTAGTCTCCCTATACAGGGGTTCCCCTATGGCTACACCTTC. The V call is TRBV19, the J call TRBJ1-2; TRBD1 matches 7 bases. The CDR3 has 16 amino acids. The V and J ends lost 5 bases and 4 bases, in that order; junction bases with no gene match: 13. CDR1 is LNHDA and CDR2 is SQIVND in the germline V gene (reference sequence). Full variable domain (rest looked up from reference TRBV19 and TRBJ1-2): DGGITQSPKYLFRKEGQNVTLSCEQNLNHDAMYWYRQDPGQGLRLIYYSQIVNDFQKGDIAEGYSVSREKKESFPLTVTSAQKNPTAFYLCASSLPIQGFPYGYTFGSGTRLTVV.

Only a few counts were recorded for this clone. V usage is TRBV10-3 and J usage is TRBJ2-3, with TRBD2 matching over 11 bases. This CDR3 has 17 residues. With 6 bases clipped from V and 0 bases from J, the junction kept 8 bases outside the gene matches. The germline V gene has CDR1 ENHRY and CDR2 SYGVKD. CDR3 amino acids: CAIRLAGGRSSTDTQYF. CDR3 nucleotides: TGTGCCATCAGGTTAGCGGGGGGGCGTTCCAGCACAGATACGCAGTATTTT.

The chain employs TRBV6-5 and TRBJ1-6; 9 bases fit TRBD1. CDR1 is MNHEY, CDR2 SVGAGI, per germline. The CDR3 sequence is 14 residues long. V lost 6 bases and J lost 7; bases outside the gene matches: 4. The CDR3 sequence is CASRTGTGNSPLHF. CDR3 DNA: TGTGCCAGCAGGACCGGGACAGGGAATTCACCCCTCCACTTT.

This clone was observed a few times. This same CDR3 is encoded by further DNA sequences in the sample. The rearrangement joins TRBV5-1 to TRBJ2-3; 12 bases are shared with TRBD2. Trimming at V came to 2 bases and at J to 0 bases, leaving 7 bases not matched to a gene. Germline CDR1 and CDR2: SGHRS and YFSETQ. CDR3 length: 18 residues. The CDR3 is CASSLPGLAGTSTDTQYF. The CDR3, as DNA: TGCGCCAGCAGCTTACCGGGACTAGCGGGCACTAGCACAGATACGCAGTATTTT.

The CDR3 region has the DNA TGTGCCAGCAGCCCCGCGGCAGGGACTGGCGAGCAGTACTTC. Protein product: CASSPAAGTGEQYF. This chain uses TRBV3-1 (or the pseudogene TRBV3-2) with TRBJ2-7; D is possibly TRBD2 (6 bases). The CDR3 totals 14 residues. The germline CDR1 and CDR2 sequences are LGHDT and YNNKEL (reference sequence). V lost 4 bases and J lost 6, with 16 bases in between.

The CDR3 is CASSRGQGGTEAFF. CDR3 sequence (DNA): TGTGCCAGCTCACGGGGACAGGGAGGCACTGAAGCTTTCTTT. The chain carries TRBV18 and TRBJ1-1, with 9 bases fitting TRBD1. Germline CDR1 KGHSH, CDR2 LQKENI. The CDR3 loop spans 14 amino acids. Trimming took 4 bases from V and 4 from J; bases not matched to a gene: 4.

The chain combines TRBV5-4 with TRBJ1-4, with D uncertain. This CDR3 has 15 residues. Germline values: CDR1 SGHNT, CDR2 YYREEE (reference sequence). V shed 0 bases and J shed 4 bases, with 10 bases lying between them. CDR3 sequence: CASSLGAGLNEKLFF. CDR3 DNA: TGTGCCAGCAGCTTGGGTGCAGGTCTTAATGAAAAACTGTTTTTT.

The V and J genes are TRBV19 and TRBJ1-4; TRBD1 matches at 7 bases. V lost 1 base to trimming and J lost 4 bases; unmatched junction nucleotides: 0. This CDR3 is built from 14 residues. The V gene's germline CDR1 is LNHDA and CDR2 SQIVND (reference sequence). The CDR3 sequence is CASSIGDSNEKLFF. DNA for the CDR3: TGTGCCAGTAGTATAGGGGACAGTAATGAAAAACTGTTTTTT.

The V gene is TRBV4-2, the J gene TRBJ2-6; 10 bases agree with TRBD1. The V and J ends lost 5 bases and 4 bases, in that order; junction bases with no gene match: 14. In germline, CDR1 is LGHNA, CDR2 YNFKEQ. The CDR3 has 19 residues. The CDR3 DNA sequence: TGTGCCAGCAGCGGGAGGGGACAGGGGCCTAGTCTGGGGGCCAACGTCCTGACTTTC. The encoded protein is CASSGRGQGPSLGANVLTF.

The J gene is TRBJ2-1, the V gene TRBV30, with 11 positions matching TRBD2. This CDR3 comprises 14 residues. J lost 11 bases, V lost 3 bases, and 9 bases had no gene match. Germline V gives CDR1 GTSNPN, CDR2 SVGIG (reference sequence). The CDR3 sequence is CAWRGTSGLMKQFF. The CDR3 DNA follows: TGTGCCTGGAGGGGGACTAGCGGTCTTATGAAGCAGTTCTTC.

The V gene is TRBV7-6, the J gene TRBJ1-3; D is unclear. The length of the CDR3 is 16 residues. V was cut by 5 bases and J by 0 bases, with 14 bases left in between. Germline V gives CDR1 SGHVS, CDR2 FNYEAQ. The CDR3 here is CASSPAPPNSGNTIYF. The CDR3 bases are TGTGCCAGCAGCCCTGCCCCACCTAACTCTGGAAACACCATATATTTT.

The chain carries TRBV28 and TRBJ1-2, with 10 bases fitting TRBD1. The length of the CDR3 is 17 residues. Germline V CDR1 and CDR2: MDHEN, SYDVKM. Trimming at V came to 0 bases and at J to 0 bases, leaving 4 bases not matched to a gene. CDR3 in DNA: TGTGCCAGCAGTTTATGGGGACAGGGGATCCCTAACTATGGCTACACCTTC. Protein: CASSLWGQGIPNYGYTF.

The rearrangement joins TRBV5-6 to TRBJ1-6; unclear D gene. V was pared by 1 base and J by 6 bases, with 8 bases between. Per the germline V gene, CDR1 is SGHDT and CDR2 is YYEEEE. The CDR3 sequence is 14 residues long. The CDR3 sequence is CASSLQQFNSPLHF. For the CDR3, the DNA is TGTGCCAGCAGCTTGCAACAGTTTAATTCACCCCTCCACTTT.

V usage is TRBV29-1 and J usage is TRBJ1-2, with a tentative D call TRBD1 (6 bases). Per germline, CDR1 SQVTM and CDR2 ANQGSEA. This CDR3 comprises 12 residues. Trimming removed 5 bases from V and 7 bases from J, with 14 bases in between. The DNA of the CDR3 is TGCAGCGTTTTGGGGGCGTCGGGTGGCTACACCTTC. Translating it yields CSVLGASGGYTF.

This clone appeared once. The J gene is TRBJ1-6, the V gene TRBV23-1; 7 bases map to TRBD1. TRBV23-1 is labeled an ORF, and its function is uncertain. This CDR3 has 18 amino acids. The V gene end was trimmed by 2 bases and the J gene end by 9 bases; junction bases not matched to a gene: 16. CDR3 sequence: CASSQKNRGRLLSSPLHF. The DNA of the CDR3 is TGCGCCAGCAGTCAAAAAAACAGGGGTAGGCTCCTGAGTTCACCCCTCCACTTT.

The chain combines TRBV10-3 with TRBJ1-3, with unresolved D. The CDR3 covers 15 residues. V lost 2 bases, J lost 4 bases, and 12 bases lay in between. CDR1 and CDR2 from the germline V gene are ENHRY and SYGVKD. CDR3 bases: TGTGCCATCAGTGAGGGCACATCGGGAGGAAACACCATATATTTT. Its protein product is CAISEGTSGGNTIYF.

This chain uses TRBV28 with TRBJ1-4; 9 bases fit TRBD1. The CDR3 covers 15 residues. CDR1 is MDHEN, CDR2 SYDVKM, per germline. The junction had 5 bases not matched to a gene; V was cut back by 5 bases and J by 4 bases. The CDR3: CASSTRQGDNEKLFF. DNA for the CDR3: TGTGCCAGCAGTACCCGACAGGGGGATAATGAAAAACTGTTTTTT.

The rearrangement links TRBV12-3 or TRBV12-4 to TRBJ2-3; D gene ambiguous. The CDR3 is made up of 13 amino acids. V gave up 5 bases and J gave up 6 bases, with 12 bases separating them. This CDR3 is CASSPNLMDTQYF. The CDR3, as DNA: TGTGCCAGCAGTCCCAACCTAATGGATACGCAGTATTTT.

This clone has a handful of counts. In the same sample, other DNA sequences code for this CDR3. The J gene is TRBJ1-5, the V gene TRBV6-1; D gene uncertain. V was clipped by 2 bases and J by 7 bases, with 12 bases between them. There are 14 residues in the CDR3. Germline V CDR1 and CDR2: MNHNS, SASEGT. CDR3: CASSERGGGQPQHF. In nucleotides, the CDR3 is TGTGCCAGCAGTGAACGGGGTGGAGGGCAGCCCCAGCATTTT.